A selection of T cell receptor beta chains follows, all from one sample in a study of blood T cells in healthy people across ages. Using its own MiXCR run on the 5' RACE reads, TCRdb lists one record per CDR3 protein. The sample contains 1.4 million or so distinct CDR3 sequences, 40% to 45% of which appear only once. Sequenced sample: blood. These receptors all come from a woman aged 18-30 years in good health. The CDR3 runs from the conserved cysteine through the conserved F or W. A D gene is named only where the DNA matches it firmly. Only part of the rows carry a size: once, few, many, or a class if the clone is expanded.

D,J,size,V,DNA,CDR3
TRBD2,TRBJ2-1,many,TRBV4-1,TGCGCCAGCAGCCAGTCTAGCGGGGGTTACAATGAGCAGTTCTTC,CASSQSSGGYNEQFF
TRBD2,TRBJ2-3,NA,TRBV4-2,TGTGCCAGCAGCCAAGGTTACGGGCTAGCGGGGGAGATCACAGATACGCAGTATTTT,CASSQGYGLAGEITDTQYF
TRBD1,TRBJ2-1,few,TRBV5-1,TGCGCCAGCAGCGTGGGACAGGGGGCCGATGAGCAGTTCTTC,CASSVGQGADEQFF
TRBD1,TRBJ2-7,once,TRBV6-2/TRBV6-3,TGTGCCAGCAGTCCCACTGCCGGGACAGGGAGCGAGCAGTACTTC,CASSPTAGTGSEQYF
NA,TRBJ2-5,NA,TRBV7-2,TGTGCCAGCAGTAAACGAGGGAGTGGGGTCCAAGAGACCCAGTACTTC,CASSKRGSGVQETQYF
TRBD2,TRBJ2-5,NA,TRBV5-1,TGCGCCAGCAGCGTGGCGACTAGCGGGGGACAAGAGACCCAGTACTTC,CASSVATSGGQETQYF
TRBD1,TRBJ1-2,few,TRBV14,TGTGCCAGCAGCCAAGGAAGGACAGGAATATCGGATGGCTACACCTTC,CASSQGRTGISDGYTF
NA,TRBJ1-2,NA,TRBV6-5,TGTGCCAGCAGTCCAAATCGGGAGAGAAACTATGGCTACACCTTC,CASSPNRERNYGYTF
TRBD2,TRBJ2-1,NA,TRBV12-5,TGTGCTAGTGGTGCATCAAACAGGAGAAGAGGACTAGCGGGGGGGCCATACAATGAGCAGTTCTTC,CASGASNRRRGLAGGPYNEQFF
NA,TRBJ1-2,NA,TRBV29-1,TGCAGCGGGGAGACAGGAGGTGGCTACACCTTC,CSGETGGGYTF
TRBD1,TRBJ1-2,NA,TRBV27,TGTGCCAGCAGGGGACAGGGGGTCAATTTTAACTATGGCTACACCTTC,CASRGQGVNFNYGYTF
TRBD2,TRBJ2-1,few,TRBV12-3/TRBV12-4,TGTGCCAGCAGTGAAATGGGGGTCAGCGGGAGTCCTGAGCAGTTCTTC,CASSEMGVSGSPEQFF
TRBD1,TRBJ2-7,NA,TRBV27,TGTGCCAGCAGCCGAGGACAGGGGGGCAGGGAGCAGTACTTC,CASSRGQGGREQYF